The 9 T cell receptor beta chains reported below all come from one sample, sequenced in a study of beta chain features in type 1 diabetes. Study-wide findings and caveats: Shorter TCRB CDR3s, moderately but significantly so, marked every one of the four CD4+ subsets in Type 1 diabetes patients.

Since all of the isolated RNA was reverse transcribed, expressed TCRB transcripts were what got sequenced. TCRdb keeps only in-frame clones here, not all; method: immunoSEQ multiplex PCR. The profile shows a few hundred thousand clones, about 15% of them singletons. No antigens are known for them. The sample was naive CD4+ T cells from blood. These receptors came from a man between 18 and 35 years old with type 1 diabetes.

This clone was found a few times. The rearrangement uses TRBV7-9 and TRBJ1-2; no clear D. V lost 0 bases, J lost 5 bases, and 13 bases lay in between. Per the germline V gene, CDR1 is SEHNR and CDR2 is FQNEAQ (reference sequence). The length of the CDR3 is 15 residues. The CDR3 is CASSLAGSNMYGYTF. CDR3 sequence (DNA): TGTGCCAGCAGCTTAGCCGGGTCCAATATGTATGGCTACACCTTC.

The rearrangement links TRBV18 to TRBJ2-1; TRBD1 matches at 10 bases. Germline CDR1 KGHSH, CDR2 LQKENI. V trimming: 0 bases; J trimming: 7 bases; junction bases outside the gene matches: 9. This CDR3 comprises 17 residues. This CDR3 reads CASSPPRFGQGGNEQFF. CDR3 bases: TGTGCCAGCTCACCACCCCGCTTCGGACAGGGGGGGAATGAGCAGTTCTTC.

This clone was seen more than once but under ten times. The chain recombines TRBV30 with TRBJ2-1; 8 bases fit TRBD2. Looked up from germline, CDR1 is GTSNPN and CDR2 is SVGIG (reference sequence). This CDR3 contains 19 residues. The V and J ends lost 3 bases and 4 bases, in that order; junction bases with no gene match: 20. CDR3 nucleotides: TGTGCCTGGAGGATGGGACGGGGCTGGGTAGCGGGAAATTACAATGAGCAGTTCTTC. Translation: CAWRMGRGWVAGNYNEQFF.

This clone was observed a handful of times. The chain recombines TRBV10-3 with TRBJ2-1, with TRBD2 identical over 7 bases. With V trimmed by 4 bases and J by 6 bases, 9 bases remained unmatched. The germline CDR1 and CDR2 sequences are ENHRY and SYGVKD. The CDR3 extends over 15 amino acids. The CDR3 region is CAISALAGAGNEQFF. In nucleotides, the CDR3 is TGTGCCATCAGTGCCCTTGCGGGAGCCGGCAATGAGCAGTTCTTC.

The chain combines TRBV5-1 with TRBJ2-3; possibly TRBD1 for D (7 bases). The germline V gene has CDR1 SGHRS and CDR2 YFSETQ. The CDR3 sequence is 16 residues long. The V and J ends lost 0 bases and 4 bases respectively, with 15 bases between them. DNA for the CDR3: TGCGCCAGCAGCTTGGCCGGGGGACAGACCCCAGATACGCAGTATTTT. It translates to CASSLAGGQTPDTQYF.

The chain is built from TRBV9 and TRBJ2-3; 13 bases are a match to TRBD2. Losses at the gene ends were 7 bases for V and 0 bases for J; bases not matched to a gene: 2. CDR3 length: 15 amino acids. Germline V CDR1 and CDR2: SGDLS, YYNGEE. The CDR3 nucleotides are TGTGCCAGCTCGGGACTAGCGGGAAGCACAGATACGCAGTATTTT. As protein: CASSGLAGSTDTQYF. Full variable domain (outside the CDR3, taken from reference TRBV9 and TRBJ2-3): DSGVTQTPKHLITATGQRVTLRCSPRSGDLSVYWYQQSLDQGLQFLIQYYNGEERAKGNILERFSAQQFPDLHSELNLSSLELGDSALYFCASSGLAGSTDTQYFGPGTRLTVL.

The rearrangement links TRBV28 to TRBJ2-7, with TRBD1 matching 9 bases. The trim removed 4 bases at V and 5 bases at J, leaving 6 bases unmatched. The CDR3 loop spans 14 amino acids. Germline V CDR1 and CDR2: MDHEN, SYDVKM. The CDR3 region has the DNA TGTGCCAGCAGTTCACCCGGGACAGGGAACGAGCAGTACTTC. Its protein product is CASSSPGTGNEQYF.

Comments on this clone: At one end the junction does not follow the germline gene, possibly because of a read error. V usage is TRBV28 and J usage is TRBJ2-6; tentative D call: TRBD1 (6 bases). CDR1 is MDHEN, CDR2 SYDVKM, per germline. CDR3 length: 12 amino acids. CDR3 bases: TGTGCCAGCGATTACGGACAGTCTCGTACCGATTTC. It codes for CASDYGQSRTDF.

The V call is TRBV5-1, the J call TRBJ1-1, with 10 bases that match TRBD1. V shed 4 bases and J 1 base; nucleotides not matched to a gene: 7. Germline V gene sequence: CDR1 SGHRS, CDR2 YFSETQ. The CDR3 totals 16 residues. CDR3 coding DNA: TGCGCCAGCAGCCTGGACAGGGGGTTGGGGAACACTGAAGCTTTCTTT. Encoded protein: CASSLDRGLGNTEAFF.